This TCR beta chain was documented in a study of blood T cell repertoires in COVID-19. Across the study: Spain, Italy and the United States supplied samples that represented acute and convalescent COVID-19.

Germline values: CDR1 SGHKS, CDR2 YYEKEE (reference sequence). With 4 bases clipped from V and 1 base from J, the junction kept 8 bases outside the gene matches. CDR3 length: 15 amino acids. The authors' processing: Reference gene primers were amplified, and this amplification served to estimate nucleated cell counts. Profiled with immunoSEQ multiplex PCR; TCRdb holds only in-frame clones, not every one. For V, J and clone size, that table is used; D and trimming come from the DNA. This table holds about 76,000 clones, 75% to 90% found once. This TCR was sampled from a human donor in a cohort sampled during active COVID-19. The gene calls are TRBV5-5 and TRBJ2-7; 7 nucleotides match TRBD2. The sample taken for sequencing was peripheral blood. CDR3 residues: CASSQTGTISYEQYF. DNA of the CDR3: TGTGCCAGCAGCCAAACCGGGACTATATCCTACGAGCAGTACTTC.